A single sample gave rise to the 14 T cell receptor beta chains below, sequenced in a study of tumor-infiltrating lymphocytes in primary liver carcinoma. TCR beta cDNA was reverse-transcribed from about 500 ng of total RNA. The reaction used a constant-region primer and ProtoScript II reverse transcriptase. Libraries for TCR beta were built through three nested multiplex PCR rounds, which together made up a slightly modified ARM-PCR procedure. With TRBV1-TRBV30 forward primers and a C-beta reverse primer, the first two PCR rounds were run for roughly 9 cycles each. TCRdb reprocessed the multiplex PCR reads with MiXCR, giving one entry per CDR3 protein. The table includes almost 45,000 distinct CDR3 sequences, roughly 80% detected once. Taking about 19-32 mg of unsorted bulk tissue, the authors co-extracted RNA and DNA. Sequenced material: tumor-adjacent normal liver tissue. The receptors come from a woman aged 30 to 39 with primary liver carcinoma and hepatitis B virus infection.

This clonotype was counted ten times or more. The CDR3 DNA sequence: TGCGCCAGCAGTCTTAATAGTTTCCCGTACCAAGAGACCCAGTACTTC. This gives the protein CASSLNSFPYQETQYF. The rearrangement uses TRBV4-3 and TRBJ2-5; no reliable D call. V lost 6 bases, J lost 0 bases, and 17 bases lay in between. Germline values: CDR1 LGHNA, CDR2 YSLEER. CDR3 length: 16 amino acids.

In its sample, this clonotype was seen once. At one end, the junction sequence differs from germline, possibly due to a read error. For the CDR3, the DNA is TGTGCCAGCATTCAGGGGGGGGCTGGAGACTACGCCTTC. It yields the protein CASIQGGAGDYAF. J is TRBJ1-2 and V is TRBV11-2; 7 nucleotides line up with TRBD1. This CDR3 region has 13 residues. Per germline, CDR1 SGHAT and CDR2 FQNNGV.

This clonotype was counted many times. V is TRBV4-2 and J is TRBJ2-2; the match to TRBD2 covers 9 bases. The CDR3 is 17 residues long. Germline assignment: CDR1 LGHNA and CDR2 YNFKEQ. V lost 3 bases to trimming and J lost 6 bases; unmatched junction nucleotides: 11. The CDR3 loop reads CASSQGGLAGLAGELFF. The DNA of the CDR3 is TGTGCCAGCAGCCAGGGGGGCCTAGCGGGATTGGCCGGGGAGCTGTTTTTT.

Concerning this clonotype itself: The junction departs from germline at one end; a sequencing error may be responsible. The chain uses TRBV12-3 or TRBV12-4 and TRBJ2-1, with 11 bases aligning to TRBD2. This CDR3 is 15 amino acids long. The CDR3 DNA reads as TGTGACAGCACCATACTAGCGGGAGTTCACAATGAGCAATTCTTC. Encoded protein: CDSTILAGVHNEQFF.

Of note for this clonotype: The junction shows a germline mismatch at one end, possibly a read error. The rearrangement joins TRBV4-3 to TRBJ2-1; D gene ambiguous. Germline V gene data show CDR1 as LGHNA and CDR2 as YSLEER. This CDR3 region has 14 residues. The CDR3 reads CASSHIELVNEQIF. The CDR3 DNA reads TGCGCCAGCAGCCACATAGAGTTGGTCAATGAACAGATCTTC.

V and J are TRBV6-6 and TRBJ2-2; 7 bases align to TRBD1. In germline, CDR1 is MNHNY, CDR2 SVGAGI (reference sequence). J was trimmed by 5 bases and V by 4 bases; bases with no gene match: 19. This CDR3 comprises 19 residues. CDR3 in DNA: TGTGCCAGCAGTTTGGAGGACCCCATGAGACAGGGCGGTACCGGGGAGCTGTTTTTT. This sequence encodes CASSLEDPMRQGGTGELFF.

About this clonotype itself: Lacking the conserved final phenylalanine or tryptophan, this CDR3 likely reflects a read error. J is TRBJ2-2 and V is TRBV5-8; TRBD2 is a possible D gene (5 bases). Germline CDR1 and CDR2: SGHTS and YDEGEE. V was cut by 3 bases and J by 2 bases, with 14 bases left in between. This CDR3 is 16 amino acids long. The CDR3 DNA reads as TGTGCCAGCAGCTCGGCGACTATGCGAAACACCGGGGAGCTGTTTTAT. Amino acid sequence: CASSSATMRNTGELFY.

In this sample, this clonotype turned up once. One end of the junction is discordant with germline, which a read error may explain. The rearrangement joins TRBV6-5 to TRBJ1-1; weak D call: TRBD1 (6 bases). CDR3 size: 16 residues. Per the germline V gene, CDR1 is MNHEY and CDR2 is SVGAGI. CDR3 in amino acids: CASGYFFGTLRAEAFF. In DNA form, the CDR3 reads TGTGCCAGCGGTTACTTCTTCGGGACATTGAGAGCTGAAGCTTTCTTT.

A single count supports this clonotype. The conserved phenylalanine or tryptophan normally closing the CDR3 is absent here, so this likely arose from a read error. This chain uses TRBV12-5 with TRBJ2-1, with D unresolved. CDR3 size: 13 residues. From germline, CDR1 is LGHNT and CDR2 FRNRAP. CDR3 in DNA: TGTGTTAGTGGTTTGCCATGTTACAATGAGCAGTTCCTC. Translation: CVSGLPCYNEQFL.

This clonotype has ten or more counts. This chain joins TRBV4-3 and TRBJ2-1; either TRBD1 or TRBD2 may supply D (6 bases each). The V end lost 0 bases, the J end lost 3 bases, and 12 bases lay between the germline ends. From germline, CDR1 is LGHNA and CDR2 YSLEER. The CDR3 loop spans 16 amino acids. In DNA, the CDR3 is TGCGCCAGCAGCCAAGATGAAGGGGGGATCTACAATGAGCAGTTCTTC. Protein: CASSQDEGGIYNEQFF.

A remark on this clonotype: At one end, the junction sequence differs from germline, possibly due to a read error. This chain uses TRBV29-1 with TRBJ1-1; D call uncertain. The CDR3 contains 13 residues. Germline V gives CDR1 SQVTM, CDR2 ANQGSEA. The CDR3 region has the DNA TGCAGGGTTGTACACACCATGAACACTGAAGCTTTCTTT. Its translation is CRVVHTMNTEAFF.

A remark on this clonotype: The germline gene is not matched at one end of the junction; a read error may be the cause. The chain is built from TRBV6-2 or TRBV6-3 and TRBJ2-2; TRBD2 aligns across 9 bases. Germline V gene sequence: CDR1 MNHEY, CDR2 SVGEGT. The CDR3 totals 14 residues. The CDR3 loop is CASSVAGDSGELLF. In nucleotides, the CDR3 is TGTGCCAGCAGCGTAGCGGGGGATAGCGGGGAGCTGCTTTTT.

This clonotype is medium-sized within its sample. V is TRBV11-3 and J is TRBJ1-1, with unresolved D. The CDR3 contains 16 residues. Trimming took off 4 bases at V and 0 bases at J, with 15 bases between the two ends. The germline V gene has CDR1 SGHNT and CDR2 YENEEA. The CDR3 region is CASSSRLGTMNTEAFF. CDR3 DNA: TGTGCCAGCAGCTCTAGATTGGGAACGATGAACACTGAAGCTTTCTTT.

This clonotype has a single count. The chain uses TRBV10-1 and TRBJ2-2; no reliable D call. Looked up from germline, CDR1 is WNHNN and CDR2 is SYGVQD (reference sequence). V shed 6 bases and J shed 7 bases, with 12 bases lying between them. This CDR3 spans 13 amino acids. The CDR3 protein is CASSQRSIGELFF. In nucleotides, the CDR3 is TGCGCCAGCAGCCAAAGGAGCATCGGGGAGCTGTTTTTT.